A selection of T cell receptor beta chains follows, all from one sample in a study of T cell responses to AZD1222 COVID-19 vaccine. Clones were read by immunoSEQ multiplex PCR, and TCRdb kept only the in-frame ones, dropping some. The sample lists 90,000 to 120,000 clones, roughly 88% seen once, with around 9.4% in the top ten. The starting material was peripheral blood, obtained on day 0 of AZD1222 vaccination. The receptors derive from an adult in good health. Each CDR3 is given with its conserved first and last residue. A D gene is named only where the DNA matches it firmly. Clone size is stated in some rows and not others, as once, few, many or a class when expanded.

J gene | CDR3 length | clone size | D gene | V gene | CDR3 protein | CDR3 DNA
TRBJ2-7 | 12 | - | - | TRBV2 | CASNRVNYEQYF | TGTGCCAGCAACAGGGTGAACTACGAGCAGTACTTC
TRBJ2-5 | 14 | - | - | TRBV19 | CASSIRTDQETQYF | TGTGCCAGTAGTATTCGGACGGACCAAGAGACCCAGTACTTC
TRBJ2-7 | 17 | - | - | TRBV6-2/TRBV6-3 | CASSSPPFQGFSYEQYF | TGTGCCAGCAGTTCTCCCCCTTTTCAGGGCTTCTCCTACGAGCAGTACTTC
TRBJ2-2 | 15 | few | - | TRBV24-1 | CATSDPGQNTGELFF | TGTGCCACCAGTGATCCGGGACAAAACACCGGGGAGCTGTTTTTT
TRBJ1-1 | 15 | - | TRBD1 | TRBV19 | CASPRPGTGNTEAFF | TGTGCCAGTCCTAGACCCGGGACAGGCAACACTGAAGCTTTCTTT
TRBJ2-7 | 13 | - | - | TRBV5-4 | CASSSGLSYEQYF | TGTGCCAGCAGCTCGGGACTGAGCTACGAGCAGTACTTC
TRBJ2-1 | 15 | - | - | TRBV7-3 | CASSLILAGQYEQFF | TGTGCCAGCAGCTTAATATTGGCAGGGCAGTATGAGCAGTTCTTC
TRBJ2-7 | 13 | - | - | TRBV5-5 | CASSLPDSYEQYF | TGTGCCAGCAGCTTGCCGGATTCCTACGAGCAGTACTTC
TRBJ1-2 | 11 | few | - | TRBV30 | CAWARDLGYTF | TGTGCCTGGGCCCGGGACTTAGGCTACACCTTC
TRBJ2-5 | 16 | - | TRBD2 | TRBV7-7 | CASSPLGASGRETQYF | TGTGCTAGCAGCCCTTTAGGGGCCAGCGGGAGGGAGACCCAGTACTTC
TRBJ1-1 | 15 | - | TRBD1 | TRBV7-2 | CASSLGGTGNTEAFF | TGTGCCAGCAGCTTAGGTGGGACAGGGAACACTGAAGCTTTCTTT
TRBJ2-7 | 14 | - | - | TRBV4-3 | CASSQVRSSYEQYF | TGCGCCAGCAGCCAAGTTAGGAGCTCCTACGAGCAGTACTTC
TRBJ2-7 | 13 | - | - | TRBV12-3/TRBV12-4 | CASSLTLVNEQYF | TGTGCCAGCAGTTTAACCCTGGTGAACGAGCAGTACTTC
TRBJ1-1 | 15 | - | TRBD1 | TRBV7-2 | CASRNGGTGNTEAFF | TGTGCCAGCAGGAATGGGGGGACAGGGAACACTGAAGCTTTCTTT
TRBJ1-3 | 17 | - | - | TRBV28 | CASSSWTAKNSGNTIYF | TGTGCCAGCAGTTCTTGGACAGCCAAAAACTCTGGAAACACCATATATTTT
TRBJ1-5 | 17 | - | TRBD1 | TRBV28 | CASSPGTGLSSNQPQHF | TGTGCCAGCAGCCCCGGGACAGGGTTGAGTTCAAATCAGCCCCAGCATTTT
TRBJ1-5 | 17 | once | TRBD1 | TRBV28 | CASSPRTGGVLDQPQHF | TGTGCCAGCAGCCCAAGGACAGGGGGGGTTTTGGATCAGCCCCAGCATTTT
TRBJ1-4 | 15 | - | TRBD1 | TRBV5-1 | CASRMTGGANEKLFF | TGCGCCAGCAGAATGACAGGGGGCGCGAATGAAAAACTGTTTTTT
TRBJ2-1 | 17 | - | TRBD2 | TRBV9 | CASSPRPSAGGRNEQFF | TGTGCCAGCAGCCCCCGACCGTCAGCGGGGGGGCGGAATGAGCAGTTCTTC
TRBJ2-3 | 17 | - | - | TRBV5-1 | CASSLFIGSSSTDTQYF | TGCGCCAGCAGCTTGTTTATCGGCAGCTCTAGCACAGATACGCAGTATTTT
TRBJ1-6 | 16 | - | TRBD1 | TRBV5-5 | CASSLALGTGLSALHF | TGTGCCAGCAGCTTGGCCCTCGGGACAGGCCTCTCGGCCCTCCACTTT
TRBJ1-4 | 16 | - | TRBD1 | TRBV27 | CASSSQGGATNEKLFF | TGTGCCAGCAGTTCACAGGGGGGTGCAACTAATGAAAAACTGTTTTTT
TRBJ2-1 | 13 | - | - | TRBV6-4 | CASSERTNNEQFF | TGTGCCAGCAGTGAGAGGACGAACAATGAGCAGTTCTTC
TRBJ2-1 | 15 | few | TRBD2 | TRBV6-4 | CASESSAGVGNEQFF | TGTGCCAGCGAATCGTCCGCGGGGGTTGGCAATGAGCAGTTCTTC
TRBJ2-1 | 18 | - | TRBD2 | TRBV28 | CASSLIVGSPGLNNEQFF | TGTGCCAGCAGTTTGATCGTCGGTAGCCCGGGACTAAACAATGAGCAGTTCTTC
TRBJ1-4 | 14 | - | TRBD1 | TRBV28 | CASRTRGWDEKLFF | TGTGCCAGCAGGACCAGGGGGTGGGATGAAAAACTGTTTTTT
TRBJ1-6 | 15 | - | - | TRBV28 | CASSSFRGDNSPLHF | TGTGCCAGCAGTTCTTTCCGGGGGGACAATTCACCCCTCCACTTT
TRBJ1-2 | 12 | - | - | TRBV27 | CASSLEGVGYTF | TGTGCCAGCAGTTTAGAAGGGGTAGGCTACACCTTC
TRBJ2-7 | 14 | - | TRBD1 | TRBV5-6 | CASSSGTGAYEQYF | TGTGCCAGCAGCTCCGGGACAGGGGCCTACGAGCAGTACTTC
TRBJ2-3 | 15 | - | - | TRBV7-2 | CASSLTGASTDTQYF | TGTGCCAGCAGCTTAACGGGAGCGAGCACAGATACGCAGTATTTT
TRBJ2-3 | 16 | - | TRBD2 | TRBV10-1 | CANRLAGLLSTDTQYF | TGCGCCAACAGACTAGCGGGACTTCTAAGCACAGATACGCAGTATTTT
TRBJ2-1 | 16 | - | - | TRBV24-1 | CATSEPTAGPYNEQFF | TGTGCCACCAGTGAACCCACGGCGGGGCCCTACAATGAGCAGTTCTTC
TRBJ1-1 | 13 | - | - | TRBV24-1 | CATRAPLNTEAFF | TGTGCCACCCGGGCGCCTTTGAACACTGAAGCTTTCTTT
TRBJ1-2 | 14 | - | - | TRBV3-1/TRBV3-2 | CASSPDSDAEGYTF | TGTGCCAGCAGCCCGGACAGTGATGCGGAGGGCTACACCTTC
TRBJ2-4 | 10 | - | - | TRBV19 | CASSSNIQYF | TGTGCCAGTAGTTCTAACATTCAGTACTTC